A single sample gave rise to the 32 T cell receptor beta chains below, sequenced in a study of shared clonotypes between healthy human individuals. Profiling relied on immunoSEQ multiplex PCR, and the TCRdb table lists in-frame clones only, not all of them. The top ten clones hold about 0.52% of a sample with about 1.1 million clones, roughly 74% of them seen once. Sequenced sample: memory CD4+ T cells from PBMCs. Subset described: CD45RA-negative fraction. The receptor set was obtained from a young man in good health. Some clones in this sample may be carry-over from other donors' samples.

This clone was seen only a few times. The chain employs TRBV7-8 and TRBJ1-1; D unclear. Trimming shortened V by 2 bases and J by 2 bases, and 12 bases separated the two germline ends. CDR1 is SGHVS, CDR2 FQNEAQ, per germline. The CDR3 loop spans 15 amino acids. CDR3 nucleotides: TGTGCCAGCAGCTTACTTGGTCAGAGCAACACTGAAGCTTTCTTT. This codes for CASSLLGQSNTEAFF.

This chain connects TRBV19 to TRBJ2-1; TRBD1 matches at 7 bases. J was trimmed by 7 bases and V by 7 bases; bases with no gene match: 16. Per the germline V gene, CDR1 is LNHDA and CDR2 is SQIVND (reference sequence). CDR3 length: 16 residues. DNA for the CDR3: TGTGCCAGTAAAGGGGGCCCGAGCTCTTACGGGAATGAGCAGTTCTTC. This gives the protein CASKGGPSSYGNEQFF.

Only a few counts were recorded for this clone. The rearrangement uses TRBV27 and TRBJ2-7; 8 bases agree with TRBD1. Germline V gives CDR1 MNHEY, CDR2 SMNVEV (reference sequence). The CDR3 is 16 residues long. V was clipped by 0 bases and J by 2 bases; unmatched bases: 6. The CDR3 here is CASSLSNRGLPYEQYF. Written as DNA, the CDR3 is TGTGCCAGCAGTTTATCCAACAGGGGGTTACCCTACGAGCAGTACTTC.

J is TRBJ1-1 and V is TRBV6-6; D may be TRBD1 (5 bases). The ends were cut back, 6 bases at V and 8 bases at J, with 7 bases in the middle. The CDR3 is 10 residues long. Germline V gene lookup returns CDR1 MNHNY and CDR2 SVGAGI (reference sequence). The CDR3 spells CASRGREAFF. For the CDR3, the DNA is TGTGCCAGCAGGGGACGAGAAGCTTTCTTT.

The chain carries TRBV27 and TRBJ1-4; 8 bases map to TRBD1. After removal of 5 bases from V and 7 bases from J, the junction contained 6 bases not matched to a gene. Per the germline V gene, CDR1 is MNHEY and CDR2 is SMNVEV (reference sequence). The CDR3 contains 14 residues. The CDR3 DNA reads as TGTGCCAGCAGTCCACCAGGGGGCCGTGAAAAACTGTTTTTT. This translates into CASSPPGGREKLFF.

The chain couples TRBV10-3 to TRBJ1-2; 8 positions agree with TRBD1. Germline lookup yields CDR1 ENHRY and CDR2 SYGVKD. This CDR3 is 15 amino acids long. Trimming took 0 bases from V and 8 from J; bases not matched to a gene: 8. In nucleotides, the CDR3 is TGTGCCATCAGTGAGTCTTGGGGACAGGTGGGCGGCTACACCTTC. Translating gives CAISESWGQVGGYTF.

The V call is TRBV28, the J call TRBJ2-1, with 12 positions matching TRBD1. Per the germline V gene, CDR1 is MDHEN and CDR2 is SYDVKM. V shed 6 bases and J 4 bases; nucleotides not matched to a gene: 7. The CDR3 sequence is 16 residues long. The CDR3 reads CASSGGTGGNYNEQFF. The CDR3 DNA reads as TGTGCCAGCAGCGGCGGGACAGGGGGCAATTACAATGAGCAGTTCTTC.

This chain joins TRBV5-1 and TRBJ2-6, with D uncertain. This CDR3 is 17 amino acids long. V lost 1 base and J 2 bases, leaving 13 bases between the germline ends. In germline, CDR1 is SGHRS, CDR2 YFSETQ. The CDR3 DNA reads as TGCGCCAGCAGCTTGCGGGTAAACAGCGCTGGGGCCAACGTCCTGACTTTC. The encoded protein is CASSLRVNSAGANVLTF.

This rearrangement joins TRBV28 to TRBJ1-5; TRBD1 matches 9 bases. The germline gives CDR1 MDHEN, CDR2 SYDVKM. This CDR3 is 14 amino acids long. V trimming: 5 bases; J trimming: 7 bases; junction bases outside the gene matches: 6. CDR3 sequence (DNA): TGTGCCAGCAGTGTCGACAGGGGGGAACAGCCCCAGCATTTT. Translated: CASSVDRGEQPQHF.

The chain uses TRBV7-2 and TRBJ2-7; 8 bases match TRBD2. The trim removed 5 bases at V and 4 bases at J, leaving 4 bases unmatched. The CDR3 loop spans 13 amino acids. From germline, CDR1 is SGHTA and CDR2 FQGNSA. CDR3: CASSRTSIYEQYF. The CDR3 nucleotides read TGTGCCAGCAGCCGGACTAGCATTTACGAGCAGTACTTC.

The rearrangement joins TRBV10-1 to TRBJ2-3; 7 nucleotides match TRBD2. Germline V gene data show CDR1 as WNHNN and CDR2 as SYGVQD (reference sequence). With V trimmed by 2 bases and J by 2 bases, 4 bases remained unmatched. This CDR3 is built from 15 residues. CDR3 sequence: CASSERGGSTDTQYF. The DNA for the CDR3 is TGCGCCAGCAGTGAGCGCGGGGGTTCCACAGATACGCAGTATTTT.

The rearrangement uses TRBV5-1 and TRBJ2-7, with 7 bases lining up with TRBD2. Germline loops: CDR1 SGHRS, CDR2 YFSETQ. J was trimmed by 1 base and V by 7 bases; bases with no gene match: 8. The CDR3 is 14 residues long. CDR3 sequence reads: CASQPSGLSYEQYF. The CDR3 DNA sequence: TGCGCCAGCCAGCCTAGCGGTCTGTCCTACGAGCAGTACTTC.

The chain recombines TRBV30 with TRBJ1-5; D is undetermined. CDR1 and CDR2 (germline): GTSNPN, SVGIG (reference sequence). With 0 bases removed from V and 3 bases from J, the gap between germline ends came to 9 bases. The CDR3 is 14 amino acids. The CDR3: CAWSVLNSNQPQHF. The CDR3 coding sequence is TGTGCCTGGAGTGTACTGAACTCCAATCAGCCCCAGCATTTT.

The chain couples TRBV7-8 to TRBJ2-1; 8 bases are shared with TRBD1. Germline loops: CDR1 SGHVS, CDR2 FQNEAQ. The V and J ends lost 0 bases and 12 bases, in that order; junction bases with no gene match: 13. This CDR3 comprises 16 residues. CDR3 DNA sequence: TGTGCCAGCAGCTTAGCCGCAACGACAGGGGCAATGGGGCAGTTCTTC. Protein product: CASSLAATTGAMGQFF. Full variable domain (outside the CDR3, taken from reference TRBV7-8 and TRBJ2-1): GAGVSQSPRYKVAKRGQDVALRCDPISGHVSLFWYQQALGQGPEFLTYFQNEAQLDKSGLPSDRFFAERPEGSVSTLKIQRTQQEDSAVYLCASSLAATTGAMGQFFGPGTRLTVL.

Notes on this clone: The sample carries other DNA sequences with the same CDR3. This chain links TRBV5-4 with TRBJ2-3; D is uncertain. Germline V gene sequence: CDR1 SGHNT, CDR2 YYREEE (reference sequence). Trimming pared 0 bases from V and 1 base from J, leaving 6 bases between. This CDR3 spans 14 amino acids. As DNA, the CDR3 is TGTGCCAGCAGCTTGGAGGGCGGCACAGATACGCAGTATTTT. As protein: CASSLEGGTDTQYF.

As DNA, the CDR3 is TGTGCCAGCAGTCTAGGTGGCGGCAGGGGTATTACTACCGGGGAGCTGTTTTTT. It specifies CASSLGGGRGITTGELFF. V and J are TRBV28 and TRBJ2-2, with D maybe TRBD1 (6 bases). The length of the CDR3 is 18 residues. The germline V and J ends were trimmed by 5 bases and 5 bases, with 24 bases remaining between them. Germline V lookup: CDR1 MDHEN, CDR2 SYDVKM.

This clone was observed a few times. The J gene is TRBJ2-2, the V gene TRBV6-1; 7 bases align to TRBD2. There are 14 residues in the CDR3. V trimming: 7 bases; J trimming: 4 bases; junction bases outside the gene matches: 6. Germline V CDR1 and CDR2: MNHNS, SASEGT. The CDR3 loop reads CASKLSGTTGELFF. CDR3 DNA: TGTGCCAGCAAACTAAGCGGGACCACCGGGGAGCTGTTTTTT.

The chain combines TRBV5-1 with TRBJ2-5; D remains ambiguous. V dropped 2 bases and J dropped 2 bases, with 13 bases sitting between them. Germline V gives CDR1 SGHRS, CDR2 YFSETQ. This CDR3 is 15 amino acids long. CDR3 nucleotide sequence: TGCGCCAGCAGCTTCCTAGGGCCATCGCAAGAGACCCAGTACTTC. Translated: CASSFLGPSQETQYF.

The CDR3 nucleotides are TGTGCCTTAGGGCAGGGGGGTAGGACTGAAGCTTTCTTT. The encoded protein is CALGQGGRTEAFF. This chain joins TRBV30 and TRBJ1-1; the match to TRBD1 covers 7 bases. The V segment lost 7 bases and the J segment 5 bases; nucleotides outside the gene matches: 10. Germline CDR1 reads GTSNPN; CDR2 reads SVGIG (reference sequence). This CDR3 contains 13 residues.

The genes are TRBV5-1 and TRBJ2-3; 10 bases agree with TRBD1. Germline V gene lookup returns CDR1 SGHRS and CDR2 YFSETQ. V was clipped by 4 bases and J by 0 bases; unmatched bases: 8. CDR3 length: 17 amino acids. CDR3 in DNA: TGCGCCAGCAGCCCCCGGACAGGGGGAACTAGCACAGATACGCAGTATTTT. It translates to CASSPRTGGTSTDTQYF.

This clone was observed many times. The CDR3 loop reads CASSKVKAGHQETQYF. The CDR3 bases are TGTGCCAGCAGCAAAGTAAAAGCGGGACACCAAGAGACCCAGTACTTC. J is TRBJ2-5 and V is TRBV21-1; no check of the table's D call, TRBD2, against the DNA was made. TRBV21-1 is designated a pseudogene. The CDR3 consists of 16 residues.

The chain uses TRBV7-9 and TRBJ2-1, with 8 bases lining up with TRBD1. Trimming cost V 1 base and J 6 bases; bases outside gene matches: 2. CDR1 is SEHNR and CDR2 is FQNEAQ in the germline V gene (reference sequence). The CDR3 is 14 residues long. In nucleotides, the CDR3 is TGTGCCAGCAGCTTAGGGACAGGGCCCAATGAGCAGTTCTTC. It specifies CASSLGTGPNEQFF. Looking up the rest from reference TRBV7-9 and TRBJ2-1 gives the full variable domain: DTGVSQNPRHKITKRGQNVTFRCDPISEHNRLYWYRQTLGQGPEFLTYFQNEAQLEKSRLLSDRFSAERPKGSFSTLEIQRTEQGDSAMYLCASSLGTGPNEQFFGPGTRLTVL.

This chain uses TRBV6-1 with TRBJ1-2; D is uncertain. This CDR3 is 15 amino acids long. The germline V gene has CDR1 MNHNS and CDR2 SASEGT. V was pared by 2 bases and J by 4 bases, with 14 bases between. CDR3 DNA sequence: TGTGCCAGCAGTGAAAATAGGGCAGGCATCTATGGCTACACCTTC. It codes for CASSENRAGIYGYTF.

The chain joins TRBV27 to TRBJ1-1; D gene unclear. The germline V gene encodes CDR1 MNHEY and CDR2 SMNVEV (reference sequence). The CDR3 totals 14 residues. V was clipped by 3 bases and J by 3 bases, with 11 bases between them. The CDR3 loop is CASSFRRMDTEAFF. DNA for the CDR3: TGTGCCAGCAGTTTCCGCCGCATGGACACTGAAGCTTTCTTT.

The chain has TRBV20-1 and TRBJ2-2; D gene unclear. V was shortened by 3 bases and J by 8 bases, with 7 bases between the two germline ends. CDR3 length: 11 amino acids. Germline loops: CDR1 DFQATT, CDR2 SNEGSKA (reference sequence). The CDR3 is CSARSRGELFF. CDR3 bases: TGCAGTGCTAGGTCTAGGGGGGAGCTGTTTTTT.

The rearrangement links TRBV18 to TRBJ1-4, with a tentative D call TRBD1 (5 bases). V gave up 2 bases and J gave up 7 bases, with 17 bases separating them. The CDR3 runs to 16 residues. The V gene's germline CDR1 is KGHSH and CDR2 LQKENI. The CDR3 coding sequence is TGTGCCAGCTCACCAAGGGTACAGGAATCGGGTGAAAAACTGTTTTTT. Translated, it gives CASSPRVQESGEKLFF. Filled out from reference TRBV18 and TRBJ1-4, the complete variable domain reads NAGVMQNPRHLVRRRGQEARLRCSPMKGHSHVYWYRQLPEEGLKFMVYLQKENIIDESGMPKERFSAEFPKEGPSILRIQQVVRGDSAAYFCASSPRVQESGEKLFFGSGTQLSVL.

The chain employs TRBV5-8 and TRBJ1-6, with 9 bases fitting TRBD1. The germline CDR1 and CDR2 sequences are SGHTS and YDEGEE. V lost 6 bases to trimming and J lost 9 bases; unmatched junction nucleotides: 10. This CDR3 is built from 15 residues. The CDR3 sequence: CASTHRDRDGSPLHF. The CDR3 DNA reads as TGTGCCAGCACCCATCGGGACAGGGACGGTTCACCCCTCCACTTT. Combining the CDR3 with reference TRBV5-8 and TRBJ1-6 gives the whole variable domain EAGVTQSPTHLIKTRGQQATLRCSPISGHTSVYWYQQALGLGLQFLLWYDEGEERNRGNFPPRFSGRQFPNYSSELNVNALELEDSALYLCASTHRDRDGSPLHFGNGTRLTVT.

About this clone: Other DNA sequences within the sample encode an identical CDR3. This CDR3 is CASSYSPGSGNTIYF. The CDR3 region has the DNA TGTGCCAGCAGTTACTCACCAGGCTCTGGAAACACCATATATTTT. V and J are TRBV6-5 and TRBJ1-3; D call uncertain. The CDR3 is 15 amino acids. Per the germline V gene, CDR1 is MNHEY and CDR2 is SVGAGI. Trimming took 0 bases from V and 0 from J, leaving 6 bases between them.

This chain uses TRBV5-1 with TRBJ2-5, with 9 bases lining up with TRBD2. Losses at the gene ends were 4 bases for V and 5 bases for J; bases not matched to a gene: 6. Germline values: CDR1 SGHRS, CDR2 YFSETQ. This CDR3 spans 14 amino acids. The CDR3 region has the DNA TGCGCCAGCAGCGATAGCGGGAGTGGTGAGACCCAGTACTTC. This gives the protein CASSDSGSGETQYF. Full variable domain (remainder filled in from reference TRBV5-1 and TRBJ2-5): KAGVTQTPRYLIKTRGQQVTLSCSPISGHRSVSWYQQTPGQGLQFLFEYFSETQRNKGNFPGRFSGRQFSNSRSEMNVSTLELGDSALYLCASSDSGSGETQYFGPGTRLLVL.

The CDR3 spells CASSSAGTGNYEQYF. In DNA form, the CDR3 reads TGCGCCAGCAGCTCCGCCGGGACAGGTAACTACGAGCAGTACTTC. The chain recombines TRBV5-1 with TRBJ2-7; 8 bases fit TRBD1. The ends lost 3 bases at V and 3 bases at J; junction bases unmatched: 8. CDR3 size: 15 residues. Germline values: CDR1 SGHRS, CDR2 YFSETQ.

The chain joins TRBV10-3 to TRBJ2-2; 7 bases are a match to TRBD1. This CDR3 comprises 15 residues. V lost 6 bases to trimming and J lost 4 bases; unmatched junction nucleotides: 8. Germline V lookup: CDR1 ENHRY, CDR2 SYGVKD. In DNA form, the CDR3 reads TGTGCCATCAGGCAACCGGGACAGACCACCGGGGAGCTGTTTTTT. Encoded protein: CAIRQPGQTTGELFF.

The rearrangement joins TRBV5-1 to TRBJ2-2, with no clear D. Trimming stripped 0 bases from V and 1 base from J, with 10 bases between. The germline V gene encodes CDR1 SGHRS and CDR2 YFSETQ. The CDR3 has 16 amino acids. The CDR3 nucleotides read TGCGCCAGCAGCTTGGGGCCGGAGAAGAACACCGGGGAGCTGTTTTTT. It is translated as CASSLGPEKNTGELFF.